These 12 T cell receptor beta chains originate from one sample sequenced in a study of technical replicates of blood from a few donors. Sequencing used immunoSEQ multiplex PCR; TCRdb keeps in-frame clones, though not all of them. This sample yields roughly 73,000 clones, of which 85% to 95% are seen a single time; roughly 0.25% belongs to the top ten. The sample comprised T cells isolated from PBMCs. These receptors all stem from a human donor in good health.

The chain recombines TRBV5-1 with TRBJ1-1, with 7 bases aligning to TRBD1. The germline V gene has CDR1 SGHRS and CDR2 YFSETQ. V was pared by 5 bases and J by 3 bases, with 7 bases of the junction left unmatched. The CDR3 length is 14 residues. The CDR3 here is CASRPGGPDTEAFF. The CDR3 nucleotides read TGCGCCAGCAGGCCAGGGGGTCCTGACACTGAAGCTTTCTTT.

The genes are TRBV10-2 and TRBJ1-2; the match to TRBD1 covers 7 bases. The CDR3 extends over 16 amino acids. J lost 4 bases, V lost 0 bases, and 8 bases had no gene match. The germline gives CDR1 WSHSY, CDR2 SAAADI. CDR3: CASSESTRGLFYGYTF. In DNA form, the CDR3 reads TGCGCCAGCAGTGAGTCGACGAGGGGGCTCTTCTATGGCTACACCTTC.

J is TRBJ2-7 and V is TRBV10-3; 7 bases are a match to TRBD2. Germline V gene lookup returns CDR1 ENHRY and CDR2 SYGVKD. The CDR3 is made up of 15 amino acids. V shed 3 bases and J 1 base; nucleotides not matched to a gene: 6. CDR3 sequence: CAISDPGGRSYEQYF. CDR3 in DNA: TGTGCCATCAGTGACCCGGGGGGACGTTCCTACGAGCAGTACTTC.

This sequence joins TRBV7-2 and TRBJ1-3; no clear D. With 2 bases removed from V and 4 bases from J, the gap between germline ends came to 12 bases. The CDR3 runs 15 residues. The germline V gene has CDR1 SGHTA and CDR2 FQGNSA. The CDR3 reads CASSLFPQSGNTIYF. The CDR3 nucleotides are TGTGCCAGCAGCTTATTCCCTCAGTCGGGAAACACCATATATTTT.

The chain has TRBV7-6 and TRBJ1-2; 8 bases match TRBD1. V lost 4 bases to trimming and J lost 3 bases; unmatched junction nucleotides: 4. CDR1 SGHVS and CDR2 FNYEAQ come from the germline V gene. The CDR3 covers 14 residues. In DNA, the CDR3 is TGTGCCAGCAGCTCATCGGACAGGGACTATGGCTACACCTTC. It translates to CASSSSDRDYGYTF.

V gene TRBV14 combines with J gene TRBJ2-7; TRBD1 matches at 8 bases. The ends lost 0 bases at V and 7 bases at J; junction bases unmatched: 2. Per the germline V gene, CDR1 is SGHDN and CDR2 is FVKESK. This CDR3 has 13 amino acids. CDR3 sequence reads: CASSQERTGEQYF. Here the CDR3 DNA reads TGTGCCAGCAGCCAAGAGCGGACAGGGGAGCAGTACTTC.

The chain links TRBV30 to TRBJ2-7; no clear D gene. The CDR3 totals 12 residues. V was pared by 1 base and J by 2 bases, with 6 bases between. Germline CDR1 and CDR2: GTSNPN and SVGIG (reference sequence). CDR3 nucleotide sequence: TGTGCCTGGAGTGCAGGCCCCTACGAGCAGTACTTC. As protein: CAWSAGPYEQYF.

V and J are TRBV12-5 and TRBJ1-2; a possible D gene is TRBD1 (6 bases). In germline, CDR1 is LGHNT, CDR2 FRNRAP. The CDR3 is made up of 14 amino acids. The V gene lost 7 bases and the J gene lost 13 bases, with 25 bases spanning the gap. For the CDR3, the DNA is TGTGCTAGTGCCACCGGGACAACCAATCCTTACGGCACCTTC. Translating it yields CASATGTTNPYGTF.

As DNA, the CDR3 is TGCGCCAGCAGCCAATCCAGCGGGTGGGCTTGGAATGAGCAGTTCTTC. Amino acid sequence: CASSQSSGWAWNEQFF. The J gene is TRBJ2-1, the V gene TRBV4-1; the D gene is possibly TRBD2 (6 bases). Germline loops: CDR1 MGHRA, CDR2 YSYEKL. V lost 2 bases, J lost 7 bases, and 18 bases lay in between. This CDR3 is built from 16 residues.

The chain uses TRBV30 and TRBJ1-6; D is ambiguous. The CDR3 is 15 residues long. The V and J ends lost 2 bases and 0 bases respectively, with 8 bases between them. The germline gives CDR1 GTSNPN, CDR2 SVGIG (reference sequence). The DNA for the CDR3 is TGTGCCTGGAGTATGGGGAGCTCCTATAATTCACCCCTCCACTTT. It specifies CAWSMGSSYNSPLHF.

CDR3 residues: CSVVAGGDQPQHF. CDR3 nucleotides: TGCAGCGTTGTGGCAGGGGGTGATCAGCCCCAGCATTTT. The J gene is TRBJ1-5, the V gene TRBV29-1, with TRBD1 identical over 7 bases. This CDR3 has 13 amino acids. From germline, CDR1 is SQVTM and CDR2 ANQGSEA. V was pared by 4 bases and J by 5 bases, with 5 bases of the junction left unmatched.

CDR3 sequence reads: CASSQDPGGVDTQYF. The CDR3 DNA reads TGCGCCAGCAGCCAAGACCCCGGGGGGGTTGATACGCAGTATTTT. The chain links TRBV4-1 to TRBJ2-3, with 8 bases that match TRBD2. V lost 0 bases, J lost 6 bases, and 5 bases stayed unmatched. CDR1 is MGHRA and CDR2 is YSYEKL in the germline V gene. This CDR3 spans 15 amino acids.